This T cell receptor beta chain was sequenced in a study of human T cells and chemical hapten exposure. Study context: The cohort included alopecia areata under or over 50% scalp, totalis and universalis.

The CDR3 loop spans 15 amino acids. With 3 bases removed from V and 1 base from J, the gap between germline ends came to 12 bases. CDR1 and CDR2 from the germline V gene are MNHNS and SASEGT. Via MiXCR, TCRdb re-called the RACE reads, giving one row per CDR3 protein. The sample includes over 300,000 distinct CDR3 sequences, around 5.5% of them seen just once. Findings and caveats of the study: With DPC sensitization, TCRs exceeding 1 in 1000 frequency showed no change.

The table lists this clonotype with many counts. Its target is unknown. Time point given: pre-sensitization, week 0. The treatment denotes: therapeutic diphenylcyclopropenone sensitization with weekly scalp DPC. This receptor was taken from a woman aged 45-65 years with alopecia areata. Some clones in this sample may be carry-over from other donors' samples. The sequencing here drew on whole blood, taken in connection with sensitization to the hapten diphenylcyclopropenone (DPC). The chain links TRBV6-1 to TRBJ2-5, with D possibly being TRBD1 or TRBD2 (6 bases each). The CDR3 DNA is TGTGCCAGCAGTGACCCGGGGGCTACCCAAGAGACCCAGTACTTC. This sequence encodes CASSDPGATQETQYF.